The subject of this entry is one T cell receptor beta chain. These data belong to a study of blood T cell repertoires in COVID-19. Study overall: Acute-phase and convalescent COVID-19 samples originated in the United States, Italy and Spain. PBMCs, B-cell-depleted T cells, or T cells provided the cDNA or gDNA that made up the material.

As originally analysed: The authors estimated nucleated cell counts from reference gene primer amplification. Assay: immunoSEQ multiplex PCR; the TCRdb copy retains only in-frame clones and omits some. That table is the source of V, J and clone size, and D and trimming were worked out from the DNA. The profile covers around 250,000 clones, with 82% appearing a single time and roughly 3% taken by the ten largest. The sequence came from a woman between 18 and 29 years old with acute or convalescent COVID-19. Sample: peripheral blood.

The CDR3 DNA reads as TGTGCCACCAGTGACCTATCTTCCTACGAGCAGTACTTC. Translated: CATSDLSSYEQYF. The rearrangement links TRBV24-1 to TRBJ2-7; D remains ambiguous. The ends were cut back, 4 bases at V and 1 base at J, with 7 bases in the middle. The CDR3 runs to 13 residues. Germline CDR1 KGHDR, CDR2 SFDVKD.